This TCR beta chain was captured by sequencing in a study of shared clonotypes between healthy human individuals. Study conclusions and caveats: Depth was large, yet rarefaction showed that sorted-subset sequencing was incomplete.

As handled by the study authors: ImmunoSEQ sequences covered only the junction and lacked quality scores; filtering therefore differed. Produced via immunoSEQ multiplex PCR; TCRdb's table is partial and in-frame only. V, J and clone size reflect that table, while D and trimming were determined from the DNA. Of fewer than 3 million clones listed, 85% to 95% are singletons. The length of the CDR3 is 14 residues. Trimming removed 5 bases from V and 10 bases from J; junction bases left unmatched: 11. CDR1 and CDR2 (germline): SGHTA, FQGNSA. Note on this clone: Antigen unknown.

Sequenced input: naive CD4+ T cells from PBMCs. As for subset: CD45RA+ positively selected. The chain carries TRBV7-2 and TRBJ2-1; 7 nucleotides match TRBD2. This sequence originates from a man aged 18 to 30 in good health. Some clones in this sample may be carry-over from other donors' samples. Written as DNA, the CDR3 is TGTGCCAGCAGCCCCTCCGGGAGGTCATCAGAGCAGTTCTTC. It codes for CASSPSGRSSEQFF.